This TCR beta chain was obtained from a study of T-cell reconstitution after alpha-beta-depleted transplantation in children. CDR3 length equals 13 residues. Per germline, CDR1 ENHRY and CDR2 SYGVKD. The trim removed 6 bases at V and 6 bases at J, leaving 5 bases unmatched. The library targeted TCRbeta and was prepared with unique molecular identifiers. In TCRdb, the PCR reads were re-called with MiXCR into one record per CDR3 protein. This sample has 500,000 or so distinct CDR3 sequences, with approximately 32% found just once. The TCR sequence derives from a human donor who donated a stem cell graft to a child with aplastic anemia. The V gene is TRBV10-3, the J gene TRBJ1-2; 9 bases fit TRBD1. The sample here was PBMCs from the stem cell graft donor, taken from the stem cell graft. The CDR3 coding sequence is TGTGCCATCAGGGGACAGGGAGACCATGGCTACACCTTC. Protein: CAIRGQGDHGYTF.